These 21 T cell receptor beta chains share one sample of origin, sequenced in a study of memory CD4+ T cells and cytomegalovirus serostatus. Here immunoSEQ multiplex PCR was the method, and the copy in TCRdb shows in-frame clones only, minus some. This table holds 50,000 to 75,000 clones, 75% to 85% found once. Single viable CD3+CD4+CD8-CD45RO+ cells were sorted as the memory CD4+ T cells. The specimen was memory CD4+ T cells from blood. The receptors here all came from an adult in good health and CMV-seronegative.

The chain is built from TRBV6-1 and TRBJ1-3; 7 bases match TRBD1. V lost 2 bases, J lost 2 bases, and 0 bases stayed unmatched. This CDR3 comprises 14 residues. Germline values: CDR1 MNHNS, CDR2 SASEGT. This chain's CDR3 is CASSEQGAGNTIYF. CDR3 in DNA: TGTGCCAGCAGTGAACAGGGGGCTGGAAACACCATATATTTT.

V usage is TRBV7-2 and J usage is TRBJ1-5; a weak D match, TRBD1 (5 bases). Trimming stripped 8 bases from V and 7 bases from J, with 15 bases between. The CDR3 loop spans 13 amino acids. Germline values: CDR1 SGHTA, CDR2 FQGNSA. The CDR3 DNA reads TGTGCCAGCGCAGACAGACTGGACCAGCCCCAGCATTTT. Translating gives CASADRLDQPQHF.

The gene calls are TRBV6-5 and TRBJ1-3, with a tentative D call TRBD1 (5 bases). Germline CDR1 and CDR2: MNHEY and SVGAGI. The CDR3 is made up of 16 amino acids. Trimming left V 2 bases short and J 0 bases short, with 11 bases between. The CDR3 DNA sequence: TGTGCCAGCAGTTACAGAGCCAGGGACTCTGGAAACACCATATATTTT. It translates to CASSYRARDSGNTIYF.

The chain has TRBV18 and TRBJ2-5; the D call may be TRBD1 or TRBD2 (5 bases each). CDR3 length: 14 residues. V was shortened by 6 bases and J by 3 bases, with 14 bases between the two germline ends. Germline V lookup: CDR1 KGHSH, CDR2 LQKENI. CDR3 sequence (DNA): TGTGCCAGCTCGCCGGGACGGCCCAAAGAGACCCAGTACTTC. This translates into CASSPGRPKETQYF.

This sequence joins TRBV6-1 and TRBJ1-1; 9 nucleotides agree with TRBD1. CDR1 MNHNS and CDR2 SASEGT come from the germline V gene. The CDR3 sequence is 13 residues long. Unmatched junction bases numbered 10, after V lost 6 bases and J lost 11 bases. CDR3 in DNA: TGTGCCAGCAGACCACCGGGACAGGGTTCGGCTTTCTTT. It codes for CASRPPGQGSAFF.

This clone was seen a handful of times. V usage is TRBV19 and J usage is TRBJ1-2, with TRBD1 as a possible D gene (5 bases). Germline assignment: CDR1 LNHDA and CDR2 SQIVND (reference sequence). V gave up 6 bases and J gave up 4 bases, with 12 bases separating them. This CDR3 spans 13 amino acids. The CDR3 reads CASRRGTFYGYTF. The CDR3 DNA reads as TGTGCCAGTAGACGGGGGACGTTCTATGGCTACACCTTC.

The chain recombines TRBV5-1 with TRBJ2-7; 10 nucleotides line up with TRBD2. The V gene end was trimmed by 0 bases and the J gene end by 12 bases; junction bases not matched to a gene: 9. The CDR3 has 14 residues. Germline CDR1 and CDR2: SGHRS and YFSETQ. CDR3 residues: CASSLDPTSGTPYF. The CDR3 bases are TGCGCCAGCAGCTTGGACCCAACTAGCGGGACCCCGTACTTC. Full variable domain (remainder filled in from reference TRBV5-1 and TRBJ2-7): KAGVTQTPRYLIKTRGQQVTLSCSPISGHRSVSWYQQTPGQGLQFLFEYFSETQRNKGNFPGRFSGRQFSNSRSEMNVSTLELGDSALYLCASSLDPTSGTPYFGPGTRLTVT.

V usage is TRBV18 and J usage is TRBJ1-2; 8 positions match TRBD1. The junction had 3 bases not matched to a gene; V was cut back by 1 base and J by 2 bases. CDR3 length: 15 amino acids. Germline CDR1 reads KGHSH; CDR2 reads LQKENI. The chain's CDR3 is CASSPLDRGNYGYTF. For the CDR3, the DNA is TGTGCCAGCTCACCACTCGACAGGGGAAACTATGGCTACACCTTC.

The V gene is TRBV5-4, the J gene TRBJ2-3; 8 nucleotides align to TRBD2. CDR1 SGHNT and CDR2 YYREEE come from the germline V gene (reference sequence). With V trimmed by 4 bases and J by 1 base, 2 bases remained unmatched. The CDR3 spans 14 residues. This CDR3 is CASSRAGGTDTQYF. The CDR3 region has the DNA TGTGCCAGCAGCCGAGCGGGGGGCACAGATACGCAGTATTTT.

The V call is TRBV28, the J call TRBJ1-5; TRBD1 agrees at 7 bases. J lost 7 bases, V lost 5 bases, and 8 bases had no gene match. The CDR3 length is 14 residues. From germline, CDR1 is MDHEN and CDR2 SYDVKM. CDR3 sequence: CASSRSTGSQPQHF. The CDR3 nucleotides are TGTGCCAGCAGTCGCTCGACAGGGTCACAGCCCCAGCATTTT.

The chain links TRBV7-9 to TRBJ2-1, with D unclear. Per the germline V gene, CDR1 is SEHNR and CDR2 is FQNEAQ (reference sequence). Trimming removed 2 bases from V and 2 bases from J, with 13 bases in between. This CDR3 spans 16 amino acids. CDR3 DNA: TGTGCCAGCAGCTTATTAAGACCTCAGGCCTACAATGAGCAGTTCTTC. This encodes CASSLLRPQAYNEQFF. Complete variable domain (other parts from reference TRBV7-9 and TRBJ2-1): DTGVSQNPRHKITKRGQNVTFRCDPISEHNRLYWYRQTLGQGPEFLTYFQNEAQLEKSRLLSDRFSAERPKGSFSTLEIQRTEQGDSAMYLCASSLLRPQAYNEQFFGPGTRLTVL.

V and J are TRBV27 and TRBJ2-3; D may be TRBD1 or TRBD2 (8 bases each). V shed 7 bases and J shed 4 bases, with 21 bases lying between them. Germline values: CDR1 MNHEY, CDR2 SMNVEV (reference sequence). This CDR3 comprises 16 residues. The CDR3: CASNLRGLAGSDTQYF. CDR3 nucleotides: TGTGCCAGCAACCTCAGGGGGCTAGCGGGCTCAGATACGCAGTATTTT.

The chain uses TRBV5-6 and TRBJ1-6; D gene uncertain. Trimming shortened V by 7 bases and J by 7 bases, and 15 bases separated the two germline ends. CDR3 length: 14 residues. The germline V gene has CDR1 SGHDT and CDR2 YYEEEE. CDR3: CASATGEGNSPLHF. The CDR3 region has the DNA TGTGCCAGCGCCACGGGAGAAGGGAATTCACCCCTCCACTTT.

The rearrangement links TRBV11-2 to TRBJ2-1; 11 bases line up with TRBD2. The trim removed 4 bases at V and 9 bases at J, leaving 11 bases unmatched. This CDR3 spans 16 amino acids. CDR1 and CDR2 from the germline V gene are SGHAT and FQNNGV. The CDR3 nucleotides read TGTGCCAGCAGCTCCATGAAACTAGCGGGAGTAAGTGAGCAGTTCTTC. It is translated as CASSSMKLAGVSEQFF. The full variable domain, with the rest looked up from reference TRBV11-2 and TRBJ2-1, is EAGVAQSPRYKIIEKRQSVAFWCNPISGHATLYWYQQILGQGPKLLIQFQNNGVVDDSQLPKDRFSAERLKGVDSTLKIQPAKLEDSAVYLCASSSMKLAGVSEQFFGPGTRLTVL.

V and J are TRBV6-1 and TRBJ2-1; D is possibly TRBD1 (7 bases). V was clipped by 0 bases and J by 10 bases, with 16 bases between them. The CDR3 totals 15 residues. CDR1 and CDR2 from the germline V gene are MNHNS and SASEGT. The chain's CDR3 is CASSEAPGGGREQFF. The CDR3 DNA reads TGTGCCAGCAGTGAAGCGCCCGGAGGGGGCAGAGAGCAGTTCTTC.

The chain couples TRBV6-5 to TRBJ1-2; 7 bases line up with TRBD1. Trimming at V came to 0 bases and at J to 8 bases, leaving 9 bases not matched to a gene. CDR3 length: 15 amino acids. Germline lookup yields CDR1 MNHEY and CDR2 SVGAGI. Written as DNA, the CDR3 is TGTGCCAGCAGTTACTCGAAGGCGCAGGGGGAAGGCTACACCTTC. Its translation: CASSYSKAQGEGYTF.

The chain recombines TRBV11-2 with TRBJ1-1; 9 nucleotides match TRBD1. In germline, CDR1 is SGHAT, CDR2 FQNNGV. V gave up 5 bases and J gave up 8 bases; unmatched junction bases: 12. The CDR3 spans 15 residues. The CDR3 DNA is TGTGCCAGCAGCAAAAGTACAGGGGGCCCCAGGGAAGCTTTCTTT. Residues: CASSKSTGGPREAFF.

The gene calls are TRBV18 and TRBJ1-1; TRBD1 agrees at 8 bases. Per the germline V gene, CDR1 is KGHSH and CDR2 is LQKENI. V lost 3 bases and J lost 1; bases outside the gene matches: 7. There are 16 residues in the CDR3. CDR3 in amino acids: CASSPYRGQANTEAFF. The CDR3 DNA reads as TGTGCCAGCTCACCTTACCGGGGACAGGCGAACACTGAAGCTTTCTTT.

The DNA of the CDR3 is TGCGCCAGCAGCTTTCAGGGGGGCTGGAAAGATACGCAGTATTTT. It specifies CASSFQGGWKDTQYF. This chain joins TRBV5-1 and TRBJ2-3; weak D call: TRBD1 (7 bases). The CDR3 runs 15 residues. The germline V gene encodes CDR1 SGHRS and CDR2 YFSETQ. Trimming took off 2 bases at V and 5 bases at J, with 15 bases between the two ends.

This chain links TRBV4-1 with TRBJ1-2; D call uncertain. Trimming removed 6 bases at V and 3 bases at J, with 26 bases between. This CDR3 region has 18 residues. The V gene's germline CDR1 is MGHRA and CDR2 YSYEKL. The CDR3 loop reads CASSPLRGLGRTDYGYTF. The CDR3 DNA is TGCGCCAGCAGTCCCCTGCGGGGTCTAGGGCGGACCGACTATGGCTACACCTTC.

This chain links TRBV6-1 with TRBJ1-1; D unclear. The V gene's germline CDR1 is MNHNS and CDR2 SASEGT. Between the trimmed V and J ends, which lost 1 base and 4 bases, there was a span of 13 bases. The CDR3 spans 15 residues. CDR3 in amino acids: CASSEGSSFGTEAFF. As DNA, the CDR3 is TGTGCCAGCAGTGAAGGGTCCTCGTTCGGCACTGAAGCTTTCTTT.